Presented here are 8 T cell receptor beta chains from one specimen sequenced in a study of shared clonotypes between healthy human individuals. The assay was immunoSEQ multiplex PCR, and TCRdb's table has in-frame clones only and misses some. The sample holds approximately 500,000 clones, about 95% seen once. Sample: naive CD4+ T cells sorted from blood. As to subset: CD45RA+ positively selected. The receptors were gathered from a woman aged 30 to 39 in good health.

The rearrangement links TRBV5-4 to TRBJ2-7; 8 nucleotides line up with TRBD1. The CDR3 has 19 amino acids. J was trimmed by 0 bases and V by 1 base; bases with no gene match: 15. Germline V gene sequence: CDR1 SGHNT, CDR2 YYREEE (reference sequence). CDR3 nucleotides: TGTGCCAGCAGCTTGCGCCAGGGGGCACGGGCGGGGAGCTCCTACGAGCAGTACTTC. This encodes CASSLRQGARAGSSYEQYF. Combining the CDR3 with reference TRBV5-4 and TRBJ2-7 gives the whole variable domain ETGVTQSPTHLIKTRGQQVTLRCSSQSGHNTVSWYQQALGQGPQFIFQYYREEENGRGNFPPRFSGLQFPNYSSELNVNALELDDSALYLCASSLRQGARAGSSYEQYFGPGTRLTVT.

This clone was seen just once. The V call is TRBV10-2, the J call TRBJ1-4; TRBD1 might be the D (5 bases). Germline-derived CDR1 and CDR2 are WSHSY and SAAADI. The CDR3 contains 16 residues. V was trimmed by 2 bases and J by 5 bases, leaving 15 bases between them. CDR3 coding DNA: TGCGCCAGCAGTGAGGCCGTGGGACTGAAGAATGAAAAACTGTTTTTT. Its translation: CASSEAVGLKNEKLFF.

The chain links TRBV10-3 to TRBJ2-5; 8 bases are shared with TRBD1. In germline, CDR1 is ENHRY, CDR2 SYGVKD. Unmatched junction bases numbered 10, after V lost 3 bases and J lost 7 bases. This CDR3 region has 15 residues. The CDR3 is CAISERQGARGTQYF. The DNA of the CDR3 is TGTGCCATCAGTGAACGTCAGGGGGCGCGAGGGACCCAGTACTTC.

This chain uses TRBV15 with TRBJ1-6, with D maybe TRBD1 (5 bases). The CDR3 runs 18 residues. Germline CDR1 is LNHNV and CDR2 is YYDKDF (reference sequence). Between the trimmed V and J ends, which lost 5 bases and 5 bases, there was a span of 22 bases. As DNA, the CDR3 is TGTGCCACCAGCCGCCGGCCCCCTCGACAGAGAAATAATTCACCCCTCCACTTT. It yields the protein CATSRRPPRQRNNSPLHF.

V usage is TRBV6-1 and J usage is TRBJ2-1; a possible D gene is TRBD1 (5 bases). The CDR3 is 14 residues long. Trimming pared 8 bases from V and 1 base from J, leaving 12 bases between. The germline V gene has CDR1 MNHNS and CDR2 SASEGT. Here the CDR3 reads CASFRVGSYNEQFF. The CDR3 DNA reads TGTGCCAGCTTCAGGGTTGGATCCTACAATGAGCAGTTCTTC.

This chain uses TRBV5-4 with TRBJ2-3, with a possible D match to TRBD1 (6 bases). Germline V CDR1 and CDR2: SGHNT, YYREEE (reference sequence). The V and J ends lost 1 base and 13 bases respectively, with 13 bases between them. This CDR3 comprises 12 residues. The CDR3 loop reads CASSLSRQEEYF. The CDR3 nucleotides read TGTGCCAGCAGCTTGTCGCGACAGGAGGAGTATTTT.

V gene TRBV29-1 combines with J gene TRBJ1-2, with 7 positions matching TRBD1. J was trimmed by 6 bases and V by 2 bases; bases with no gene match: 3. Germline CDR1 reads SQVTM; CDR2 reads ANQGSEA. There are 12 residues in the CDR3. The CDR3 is CSVESQGDGYTF. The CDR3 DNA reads TGCAGCGTTGAAAGTCAGGGGGATGGCTACACCTTC.

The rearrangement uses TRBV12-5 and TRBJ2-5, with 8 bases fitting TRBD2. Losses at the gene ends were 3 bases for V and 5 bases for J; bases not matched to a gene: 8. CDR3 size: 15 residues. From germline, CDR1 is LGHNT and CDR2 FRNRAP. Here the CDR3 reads CASGFHEREWETQYF. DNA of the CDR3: TGTGCTAGTGGTTTCCATGAGCGGGAGTGGGAGACCCAGTACTTC.